These 12 T cell receptor beta chains came from one sample sequenced in a study of T-cell memory formation after mild COVID-19. TCRdb redid the calling of the 5' RACE reads with MiXCR, one entry per CDR3 protein. The profile shows about 160,000 distinct CDR3 sequences, about a third of them singletons. Sequencing input: PBMCs or a T cell subset sorted from them (not recorded which). The origin of the receptors is an adult woman who had mild COVID-19 (a few samples of this study predate the infection). Cell type and time point are not known.

This chain links TRBV27 with TRBJ1-5; D is unresolved. The germline V and J ends were trimmed by 3 bases and 2 bases, with 8 bases remaining between them. In germline, CDR1 is MNHEY, CDR2 SMNVEV (reference sequence). The CDR3 has 14 amino acids. The CDR3 loop is CASSLQDGNQPQHF. The CDR3 region has the DNA TGTGCCAGCAGTTTGCAGGATGGCAATCAGCCCCAGCATTTT.

This clonotype was observed a few times. The chain is built from TRBV6-1 and TRBJ2-1; D ambiguous. The germline CDR1 and CDR2 sequences are MNHNS and SASEGT. The CDR3 is 15 residues long. This chain's CDR3 is CAAGAATRINNEQFF. Here the CDR3 DNA reads TGTGCGGCCGGAGCCGCGACAAGAATTAACAATGAGCAGTTCTTC.

The chain is built from TRBV5-1 and TRBJ2-1; perhaps TRBD1 as D (5 bases). Germline CDR1 reads SGHRS; CDR2 reads YFSETQ. Trimming took 0 bases from V and 6 from J, leaving 13 bases between them. CDR3 length: 15 residues. CDR3 amino acids: CASSLEGGRVNEQFF. In DNA, the CDR3 is TGCGCCAGCAGCTTGGAGGGTGGCAGGGTCAATGAGCAGTTCTTC.

This clonotype was observed a handful of times. The rearrangement uses TRBV20-1 and TRBJ2-2; TRBD1 might be the D (5 bases). V was pared by 6 bases and J by 9 bases, with 26 bases between. Germline V gene sequence: CDR1 DFQATT, CDR2 SNEGSKA (reference sequence). CDR3 length equals 16 residues. CDR3 in amino acids: CSAKDVSTSWGRELFF. DNA for the CDR3: TGCAGTGCCAAAGACGTCTCCACCTCATGGGGCCGGGAGCTGTTTTTT.

This clonotype was counted between two and nine times. V is TRBV11-2 and J is TRBJ2-5; 7 nucleotides match TRBD2. CDR3 length equals 15 residues. Germline V gives CDR1 SGHAT, CDR2 FQNNGV. The junction had 10 bases not matched to a gene; V was cut back by 5 bases and J by 4 bases. The CDR3 DNA sequence: TGTGCCAGCAGCCGTAGCGATGGGGGGGGAGAGACCCAGTACTTC. It translates to CASSRSDGGGETQYF.

The genes are TRBV6-2 or TRBV6-3 and TRBJ1-5; D unclear. The V and J ends lost 0 bases and 6 bases respectively, with 15 bases between them. Per the germline V gene, CDR1 is MNHEY and CDR2 is SVGEGT. This CDR3 has 16 residues. CDR3 amino acids: CASSYSNPTKGQPQHF. For the CDR3, the DNA is TGTGCCAGCAGTTACTCGAACCCCACTAAGGGTCAGCCCCAGCATTTT.

The chain employs TRBV15 and TRBJ1-6, with no clear D. Trimming took 2 bases from V and 10 from J, leaving 18 bases between them. The length of the CDR3 is 16 residues. Germline CDR1 LNHNV, CDR2 YYDKDF (reference sequence). The CDR3 bases are TGTGCCACCAGCAGACCCCTTTTGGGAGGCGAATCACCCCTCCACTTT. Its translation is CATSRPLLGGESPLHF. Drawing the rest from reference TRBV15 and TRBJ1-6, the complete variable domain is DAMVIQNPRYQVTQFGKPVTLSCSQTLNHNVMYWYQQKSSQAPKLLFHYYDKDFNNEADTPDNFQSRRPNTSFCFLDIRSPGLGDTAMYLCATSRPLLGGESPLHFGNGTRLTVT.

This clonotype was recorded a few times. This rearrangement joins TRBV19 to TRBJ2-1; TRBD2 matches 11 bases. The CDR3 is 18 residues long. The junction had 14 bases not matched to a gene; V was cut back by 5 bases and J by 5 bases. Germline lookup yields CDR1 LNHDA and CDR2 SQIVND (reference sequence). In DNA, the CDR3 is TGTGCCAGTAGTTTACTAGCGGGAGATTTCTCTTCCCACAATGAGCAGTTCTTC. It is translated as CASSLLAGDFSSHNEQFF.

The chain has TRBV7-2 and TRBJ2-7, with TRBD1 as a possible D gene (6 bases). CDR1 is SGHTA, CDR2 FQGNSA, per germline. The CDR3 length is 13 residues. V was pared by 0 bases and J by 7 bases, with 10 bases between. DNA for the CDR3: TGTGCCAGCAGCTTAGCGGGGGCTAATGAGCAGTACTTC. Encoded protein: CASSLAGANEQYF.

The V call is TRBV7-2, the J call TRBJ2-6; D is possibly TRBD1 or TRBD2 (5 bases each). Trimming left V 2 bases short and J 0 bases short, with 14 bases between. This CDR3 contains 18 residues. CDR1 SGHTA and CDR2 FQGNSA come from the germline V gene. The CDR3 DNA sequence: TGTGCCAGCAGCTTAATGGGGGACGCCTCCTCTGGGGCCAACGTCCTGACTTTC. Protein sequence: CASSLMGDASSGANVLTF.

The CDR3 loop is CASRLSTANTEAFF. The CDR3 nucleotides are TGTGCCAGCAGACTTTCTACTGCTAACACTGAAGCTTTCTTT. The chain has TRBV27 and TRBJ1-1; D is undetermined. Per the germline V gene, CDR1 is MNHEY and CDR2 is SMNVEV (reference sequence). V gave up 6 bases and J gave up 2 bases, with 13 bases separating them. The CDR3 extends over 14 amino acids.

J is TRBJ2-5 and V is TRBV5-1, with unresolved D. The germline V and J ends were trimmed by 2 bases and 4 bases, with 12 bases remaining between them. The CDR3 length is 14 residues. Germline CDR1 reads SGHRS; CDR2 reads YFSETQ. Written as DNA, the CDR3 is TGCGCCAGCAGCTTCGGGCCCGACGGAGAGACCCAGTACTTC. It translates to CASSFGPDGETQYF.